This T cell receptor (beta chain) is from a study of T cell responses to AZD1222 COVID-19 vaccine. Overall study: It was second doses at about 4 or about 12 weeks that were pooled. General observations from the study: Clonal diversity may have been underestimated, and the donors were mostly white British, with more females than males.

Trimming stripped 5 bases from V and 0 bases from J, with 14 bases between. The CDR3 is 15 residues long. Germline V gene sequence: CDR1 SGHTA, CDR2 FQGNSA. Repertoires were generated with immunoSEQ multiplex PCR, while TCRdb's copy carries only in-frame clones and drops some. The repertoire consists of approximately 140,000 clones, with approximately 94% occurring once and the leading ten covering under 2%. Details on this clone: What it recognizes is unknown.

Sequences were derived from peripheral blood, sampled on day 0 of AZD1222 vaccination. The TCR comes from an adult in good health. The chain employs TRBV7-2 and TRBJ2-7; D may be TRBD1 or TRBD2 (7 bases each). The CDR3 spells CASSQGGGYSYEQYF. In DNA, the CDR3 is TGTGCCAGCAGCCAGGGGGGGGGCTACTCCTACGAGCAGTACTTC.